The 31 T cell receptor beta chains given below trace back to one sample, sequenced in a study of intratumoral heterogeneity in liver cancer. Here immunoSEQ multiplex PCR was the method, and the copy in TCRdb shows in-frame clones only, minus some. The sample has over 20,000 clones; around 75% are singletons. Sequences were derived from tumor-adjacent normal tissue, sampled before any cancer treatment. Every receptor here comes from a woman aged 70-85 years with hepatocellular carcinoma.

The chain has TRBV16 and TRBJ1-3; D uncertain. The CDR3 loop spans 15 amino acids. Between the trimmed V and J ends, which lost 7 bases and 1 base, there was a span of 14 bases. Per the germline V gene, CDR1 is KGHSY and CDR2 is FQNENV. The CDR3 is CASTSLDRSGNTIYF. The CDR3 bases are TGTGCCAGCACCTCGCTAGACCGGTCTGGAAACACCATATATTTT.

Of note for this clone: A single base is all that separates this from a far larger clone, so a read error is likely. V is TRBV27 and J is TRBJ2-7, with a tentative D call TRBD1 (6 bases). Looked up from germline, CDR1 is MNHEY and CDR2 is SMNVEV (reference sequence). The length of the CDR3 is 15 residues. The CDR3 DNA reads as TGTGCCAGCAATTTATCTGGGGGCTCAGGCGGGGAGCAGTACTTC. Translated: CASNLSGGSGGEQYF.

This chain connects TRBV6-5 to TRBJ1-1; 9 bases fit TRBD1. The CDR3 has 15 amino acids. Germline loops: CDR1 MNHEY, CDR2 SVGAGI. Germline trimming cut 7 bases from V and 3 bases from J; bases unmatched to any gene: 9. The CDR3 DNA reads TGTGCCAGCAATTCCCCGGGACAGGGTCACACTGAAGCTTTCTTT. Its translation: CASNSPGQGHTEAFF.

This chain uses TRBV3-1 (or the pseudogene TRBV3-2) with TRBJ2-2; D unresolved. The length of the CDR3 is 13 residues. The germline V gene encodes CDR1 LGHDT and CDR2 YNNKEL (reference sequence). V lost 1 base, J lost 5 bases, and 5 bases lay in between. CDR3 loop: CASSQGGTGELFF. CDR3 coding DNA: TGTGCCAGCAGCCAAGGAGGAACCGGGGAGCTGTTTTTT.

CDR3 in DNA: TGTGCCAGCAGGCCACCGGGACAGCAGAACACTGAAGCTTTCTTT. This sequence encodes CASRPPGQQNTEAFF. This chain joins TRBV2 and TRBJ1-1; TRBD1 matches 7 bases. Trimming removed 6 bases from V and 1 base from J; junction bases left unmatched: 8. Germline CDR1 SNHLY, CDR2 FYNNEI. The CDR3 is made up of 15 amino acids.

This clone was picked up a small number of times. V is TRBV5-4 and J is TRBJ2-1, with D possibly TRBD1 on 6 matching bases. With 4 bases removed from V and 7 bases from J, the gap between germline ends came to 12 bases. The CDR3 spans 13 residues. The V gene's germline CDR1 is SGHNT and CDR2 YYREEE (reference sequence). The CDR3 sequence: CASSGSDRNEQFF. CDR3 nucleotides: TGTGCCAGCAGCGGATCAGACAGGAATGAGCAGTTCTTC.

This sequence joins TRBV6-5 and TRBJ2-1; 8 bases line up with TRBD2. Germline CDR1 is MNHEY and CDR2 is SVGAGI. Unmatched junction bases numbered 2, after V lost 8 bases and J lost 8 bases. The CDR3 runs 11 residues. This chain's CDR3 is CASGAGDEQFF. The CDR3, as DNA: TGTGCCAGCGGAGCGGGAGATGAGCAGTTCTTC.

CDR3 amino acids: CASRRRGASYEQYF. The CDR3 coding sequence is TGTGCCAGCAGGCGCCGGGGAGCATCCTACGAGCAGTACTTC. The rearrangement uses TRBV5-6 and TRBJ2-7, with D perhaps TRBD2 (5 bases). The V end lost 5 bases, the J end lost 1 base, and 13 bases lay between the germline ends. Germline CDR1 and CDR2: SGHDT and YYEEEE. The CDR3 is made up of 14 amino acids.

The chain links TRBV10-3 to TRBJ1-1; possible D gene TRBD1, 5 bases. The germline CDR1 and CDR2 sequences are ENHRY and SYGVKD. Deletions cut 8 bases from V and 1 base from J, with 17 bases between. The CDR3 covers 15 residues. This CDR3 reads CAIRRTGTENTEAFF. In DNA, the CDR3 is TGTGCCATCCGGCGGACCGGGACGGAGAACACTGAAGCTTTCTTT.

The rearrangement joins TRBV27 to TRBJ2-7; 14 nucleotides align to TRBD2. Germline V CDR1 and CDR2: MNHEY, SMNVEV (reference sequence). J lost 3 bases, V lost 4 bases, and 2 bases had no gene match. The CDR3 sequence is 15 residues long. The CDR3 coding sequence is TGTGCCAGCAGTTCGGGACTAGCGGGAGACTACGAGCAGTACTTC. Translation gives CASSSGLAGDYEQYF.

Within the sample, this clone is medium-sized. CDR3 protein: CASSLELSSYNEQFF. CDR3 nucleotide sequence: TGTGCCAGCAGCCTGGAGTTGAGCTCCTACAATGAGCAGTTCTTC. The J gene is TRBJ2-1, the V gene TRBV4-2; D gene unclear. Germline CDR1 and CDR2: LGHNA and YNFKEQ. With 4 bases removed from V and 0 bases from J, the gap between germline ends came to 10 bases. The CDR3 is 15 amino acids.

The rearrangement links TRBV7-9 to TRBJ2-1, with D possibly TRBD1 on 5 matching bases. V was trimmed by 3 bases and J by 2 bases, leaving 8 bases between them. The CDR3 sequence is 14 residues long. Per the germline V gene, CDR1 is SEHNR and CDR2 is FQNEAQ (reference sequence). CDR3 sequence (DNA): TGTGCCAGCAGCTTTGCAGGGACCTACAATGAGCAGTTCTTC. It translates to CASSFAGTYNEQFF.

The chain combines TRBV5-6 with TRBJ2-3; D is unclear. Germline V gene sequence: CDR1 SGHDT, CDR2 YYEEEE. Trimming pared 2 bases from V and 1 base from J, leaving 5 bases between. The CDR3 is 13 amino acids. As DNA, the CDR3 is TGTGCCAGCAGCTTCAGCGGCACAGATACGCAGTATTTT. This codes for CASSFSGTDTQYF.

The chain couples TRBV6-5 to TRBJ1-2; D unresolved. Germline CDR1 is MNHEY and CDR2 is SVGAGI. The CDR3 has 15 amino acids. With 0 bases removed from V and 2 bases from J, the gap between germline ends came to 10 bases. CDR3 protein: CASSYSRALNYGYTF. CDR3 in DNA: TGTGCCAGCAGTTACTCGAGAGCCCTAAACTATGGCTACACCTTC.

The chain carries TRBV7-8 and TRBJ2-3; D possibly corresponds to TRBD2 (6 bases). The CDR3 has 14 residues. Germline lookup yields CDR1 SGHVS and CDR2 FQNEAQ. V was pared by 2 bases and J by 1 base, with 7 bases between. The chain's CDR3 is CASSLPSGTDTQYF. The DNA of the CDR3 is TGTGCCAGCAGCTTACCTAGCGGCACAGATACGCAGTATTTT.

This clone was counted between two and nine times. The V and J genes are TRBV9 and TRBJ1-6, with D tentatively TRBD1 (5 bases). The germline gives CDR1 SGDLS, CDR2 YYNGEE. V gave up 7 bases and J gave up 7 bases, with 12 bases separating them. The CDR3 extends over 13 amino acids. In DNA form, the CDR3 reads TGTGCCAGCGGTTCGGCAGGGAATTCACCCCTCCACTTT. Translating gives CASGSAGNSPLHF.

The J gene is TRBJ1-4, the V gene TRBV6-1; D unresolved. The CDR3 contains 17 residues. Germline CDR1 and CDR2: MNHNS and SASEGT. The germline V and J ends were trimmed by 1 base and 1 base, with 13 bases remaining between them. The CDR3, as DNA: TGTGCCAGCAGTGAAGGGTGGCCGGTAGAAACTAATGAAAAACTGTTTTTT. This encodes CASSEGWPVETNEKLFF.

V is TRBV5-1 and J is TRBJ1-4, with D tentatively TRBD1 (6 bases). The V gene lost 2 bases and the J gene lost 5 bases, with 13 bases spanning the gap. The CDR3 is made up of 15 amino acids. From germline, CDR1 is SGHRS and CDR2 YFSETQ. The chain's CDR3 is CASSLQGKGNEKLFF. Here the CDR3 DNA reads TGCGCCAGCAGCTTACAGGGAAAGGGGAATGAAAAACTGTTTTTT.

The chain links TRBV25-1 to TRBJ2-2, with TRBD1 matching over 11 bases. V was pared by 7 bases and J by 3 bases, with 7 bases of the junction left unmatched. Germline V gene lookup returns CDR1 MGHDK and CDR2 SYGVNS. CDR3 size: 16 residues. CDR3 coding DNA: TGTGCCAGCATCTGCCGGGACAGGGGGGACACCGGGGAGCTGTTTTTT. This encodes CASICRDRGDTGELFF.

V gene TRBV23-1 combines with J gene TRBJ2-7, with TRBD2 identical over 9 bases. TRBV23-1 is flagged as an ORF with uncertain function. CDR3 size: 20 residues. V shed 7 bases and J 1 base; nucleotides not matched to a gene: 23. The CDR3 nucleotides are TGCGCCAGCAACCAGAAAGGGCAGTCGATAAGCGGGAGGCATTCCTACGAGCAGTACTTC. Translation: CASNQKGQSISGRHSYEQYF.

The chain has TRBV4-1 and TRBJ2-1; TRBD2 agrees at 11 bases. Germline trimming cut 4 bases from V and 8 bases from J; bases unmatched to any gene: 7. There are 15 residues in the CDR3. Germline V lookup: CDR1 MGHRA, CDR2 YSYEKL. The CDR3 DNA reads TGCGCCAGCAGCCCCACTAGCGGGAGTATCTATGAGCAGTTCTTC. Amino acids: CASSPTSGSIYEQFF.

The CDR3 region has the DNA TGTGCCAGCAGCCTTTATGGACTAGCGGGAGTCGGTGAGCAGTACTTC. It specifies CASSLYGLAGVGEQYF. The chain recombines TRBV3-1 (or the pseudogene TRBV3-2) with TRBJ2-7; TRBD2 matches at 13 bases. The junction had 10 bases not matched to a gene; V was cut back by 4 bases and J by 7 bases. This CDR3 region has 16 residues. Germline CDR1 reads LGHDT; CDR2 reads YNNKEL (reference sequence).

In its sample, this clone is medium-sized. This specimen includes other DNA sequences encoding the same CDR3. The genes are TRBV15 and TRBJ1-6, with TRBD1 matching over 7 bases. The trim removed 0 bases at V and 8 bases at J, leaving 4 bases unmatched. The CDR3 runs to 15 residues. Per the germline V gene, CDR1 is LNHNV and CDR2 is YYDKDF (reference sequence). Written as DNA, the CDR3 is TGTGCCACCAGCAGAGAAGACAGGGTGTATTCACCCCTCCACTTT. Translation gives CATSREDRVYSPLHF.

The chain joins TRBV12-3 or TRBV12-4 to TRBJ1-1; D possibly corresponds to TRBD1 (6 bases). V was trimmed by 5 bases and J by 5 bases, leaving 9 bases between them. The CDR3 contains 12 residues. CDR3 protein: CASSQGRTEAFF. The CDR3 nucleotides read TGTGCCAGCAGTCAGGGGAGGACTGAAGCTTTCTTT.

This clone showed up just a few times. The chain has TRBV14 and TRBJ2-4; D gene uncertain. The CDR3 totals 14 residues. CDR1 and CDR2 (germline): SGHDN, FVKESK. The germline V and J ends were trimmed by 2 bases and 6 bases, with 11 bases remaining between them. CDR3 protein: CASSQTSTANIQYF. CDR3 coding DNA: TGTGCCAGCAGCCAAACGAGTACAGCAAACATTCAGTACTTC.

The genes are TRBV27 and TRBJ2-7; possibly TRBD1 or TRBD2 for D (5 bases each). V dropped 4 bases and J dropped 3 bases, with 13 bases sitting between them. CDR1 and CDR2 (germline): MNHEY, SMNVEV (reference sequence). This CDR3 is 14 amino acids long. CDR3 residues: CASSSRDEFYEQYF. CDR3 DNA sequence: TGTGCCAGCAGTTCCCGGGACGAATTCTACGAGCAGTACTTC.

The genes are TRBV6-1 and TRBJ1-1; D is unclear. V dropped 3 bases and J dropped 0 bases, with 8 bases sitting between them. The CDR3 is 14 residues long. Germline CDR1 is MNHNS and CDR2 is SASEGT. The CDR3 bases are TGTGCCAGCAGTGAGGTTGGTCTGAACACTGAAGCTTTCTTT. Translation gives CASSEVGLNTEAFF.

This rearrangement joins TRBV3-1 (or the pseudogene TRBV3-2) to TRBJ2-1, with 9 bases identical to TRBD2. Germline assignment: CDR1 LGHDT and CDR2 YNNKEL (reference sequence). CDR3 size: 17 residues. With V trimmed by 4 bases and J by 0 bases, 7 bases remained unmatched. CDR3 nucleotide sequence: TGTGCCAGCAGCCCCTATCTTAGCGGGAGCTCCTACAATGAGCAGTTCTTC. Protein product: CASSPYLSGSSYNEQFF.

This clone was picked up a small number of times. J is TRBJ2-7 and V is TRBV2, with TRBD2 matching over 8 bases. The CDR3 is 16 amino acids. Germline CDR1 SNHLY, CDR2 FYNNEI. Trimming took 6 bases from V and 3 from J; bases not matched to a gene: 13. The DNA of the CDR3 is TGTGCCAGCAGACCTCCAGCGGGAGCTGGAGTCTACGAGCAGTACTTC. Amino acids: CASRPPAGAGVYEQYF.

This clone occurred a few times. V and J are TRBV30 and TRBJ2-5; 8 bases are a match to TRBD1. Germline V gives CDR1 GTSNPN, CDR2 SVGIG (reference sequence). The CDR3 has 13 amino acids. V lost 3 bases and J lost 4; bases outside the gene matches: 4. Here the CDR3 reads CAWRPQGAETQYF. In nucleotides, the CDR3 is TGTGCCTGGAGGCCCCAGGGGGCAGAGACCCAGTACTTC.

The genes are TRBV6-1 and TRBJ1-1; D is perhaps TRBD1 (6 bases). CDR1 and CDR2 from the germline V gene are MNHNS and SASEGT. V was cut by 3 bases and J by 0 bases, with 17 bases left in between. The CDR3 consists of 17 residues. The CDR3 loop reads CASSEWGRQRLNTEAFF. The CDR3 DNA reads TGTGCCAGCAGTGAGTGGGGGCGCCAGAGACTGAACACTGAAGCTTTCTTT.